These T cell receptor beta chains were read from a single sample in a study of post-analysis software for immune sequencing data. One entry per CDR3 protein, called by TCRdb with MiXCR from the PCR reads. The profile shows roughly 600,000 distinct CDR3 sequences, 44% of them singletons. Material for sequencing was blood. The receptor set was obtained from a girl between 10 and 17 years old with multiple sclerosis. CDR3s include the opening cysteine and the closing phenylalanine or tryptophan. The order of the fields is V gene, J gene, D gene, CDR3 protein. A D gene is named only where the DNA matches it firmly.

TRBV6-2/TRBV6-3	TRBJ2-3	TRBD2	CTSRRRLAGDVDTQYF
TRBV5-1	TRBJ2-6	TRBD1	CASSPGTVGANVLTF
TRBV4-1	TRBJ1-1	TRBD1	CASSQERAGGLTEAFF
TRBV5-1	TRBJ2-3	.	CASTIPQGGKTDTQYF
TRBV24-1	TRBJ2-5	.	CATSDPTTTRETQYF
TRBV6-5	TRBJ2-1	TRBD2	CASSSILAGGPLNEQFF
TRBV28	TRBJ2-5	TRBD1	CASSPGQGGIETQYF
TRBV29-1	TRBJ2-5	.	CSVDLSAQGETQYF
TRBV25-1	TRBJ2-3	.	CASSGTYPSTDTQYF
TRBV5-1	TRBJ2-3	.	CASSLGRTLTDTQYF
TRBV5-6	TRBJ1-2	TRBD1	CASSTGTGALGYTF
TRBV30	TRBJ1-1	TRBD1	CAWNTRGDTEAFF
TRBV6-2/TRBV6-3	TRBJ2-5	.	CASTPRGTAQETQYF
TRBV12-3/TRBV12-4	TRBJ2-1	TRBD2	CASSYSGGADYEQFF
TRBV29-1	TRBJ1-1	TRBD1	CSVRDPGQMNTEAFF
TRBV20-1	TRBJ2-5	TRBD2	CSARDGPGLAQETQYF
TRBV24-1	TRBJ2-7	.	CATSDAASYEQYF
TRBV12-3/TRBV12-4	TRBJ2-3	.	CASSLRGRSDTQYF
TRBV12-3/TRBV12-4	TRBJ2-3	TRBD2	CASSLSGSGADMEYF
TRBV24-1	TRBJ2-3	.	CATSGRGTDTQYF
TRBV25-1	TRBJ2-7	TRBD1	CASSEFRTGTYEQYF